A single sample gave rise to the 10 T cell receptor beta chains below, sequenced in a study of shared clonotypes between healthy human individuals (dated by TCRdb to the early 2020s). Libraries came from the immunoSEQ multiplex PCR assay. TCRdb provides this immuneACCESS table in a form limited to in-frame rearrangements. Some clones are lacking; in checked studies, under half of them reflect an unresolved V gene, and why the rest are absent is not known. The sample records about 520,000 clones, approximately 95% of which are singletons. The top ten clones comprise about 0.06% of the sample. Sequencing input: naive CD4+ T cells sorted from blood. The cell subset or site label on this specimen signifies: CD45RA+ positively selected. The receptors here all came from a woman in her thirties in good health.

The chain carries TRBV7-2 and TRBJ2-3, with D possibly TRBD2 on 5 matching bases. CDR3 length: 16 amino acids. The V gene's germline CDR1 is SGHTA and CDR2 FQGNSA. The V gene lost 4 bases and the J gene lost 0 bases, with 14 bases spanning the gap. In nucleotides, the CDR3 is TGTGCCAGCAGCTCCGGGATCGTACGGAGCACAGATACGCAGTATTTT. It codes for CASSSGIVRSTDTQYF.

The rearrangement joins TRBV19 to TRBJ2-7; no firm D call. Germline V CDR1 and CDR2: LNHDA, SQIVND (reference sequence). The CDR3 contains 15 residues. Trimming cost V 5 bases and J 4 bases, with 18 bases left between them. The CDR3 nucleotides read TGTGCCAGTAGTCCGACGATACGACCCCCTTACGAGCAGTACTTC. Residues: CASSPTIRPPYEQYF.

J is TRBJ1-2 and V is TRBV4-2; no definite D call. Germline V lookup: CDR1 LGHNA, CDR2 YNFKEQ. This CDR3 is built from 13 residues. V was shortened by 1 base and J by 2 bases, with 5 bases between the two germline ends. The CDR3 coding sequence is TGTGCCAGCAGCCAAGGCACGAACTATGGCTACACCTTC. Its translation: CASSQGTNYGYTF.

This sequence joins TRBV2 and TRBJ2-5, with a tentative D call TRBD2 (5 bases). The CDR3 contains 14 residues. Germline CDR1 reads SNHLY; CDR2 reads FYNNEI. Trimming stripped 7 bases from V and 5 bases from J, with 17 bases between. In DNA form, the CDR3 reads TGTGCCAGCACCGAGAGGCTAGCCGGTGAGACCCAGTACTTC. It codes for CASTERLAGETQYF. The entire variable domain, with the rest obtained from reference TRBV2 and TRBJ2-5, is as follows: EPEVTQTPSHQVTQMGQEVILRCVPISNHLYFYWYRQILGQKVEFLVSFYNNEISEKSEIFDDQFSVERPDGSNFTLKIRSTKLEDSAMYFCASTERLAGETQYFGPGTRLLVL.

The rearrangement joins TRBV5-6 to TRBJ2-1; 8 bases are shared with TRBD2. V dropped 0 bases and J dropped 3; count of bases not matched to a gene: 8. The CDR3 consists of 17 residues. Germline-derived CDR1 and CDR2 are SGHDT and YYEEEE. CDR3 sequence reads: CASSLAGATSVYNEQFF. DNA for the CDR3: TGTGCCAGCAGCTTGGCGGGAGCGACTAGCGTCTACAATGAGCAGTTCTTC.

The chain couples TRBV5-1 to TRBJ2-3; D perhaps matches TRBD1 (6 bases). This CDR3 has 15 amino acids. V was trimmed by 2 bases and J by 1 base, leaving 11 bases between them. Germline-derived CDR1 and CDR2 are SGHRS and YFSETQ. The CDR3 region has the DNA TGCGCCAGCAGCTTTATAGGGGGAGGCACAGATACGCAGTATTTT. Translated, it gives CASSFIGGGTDTQYF.

The chain employs TRBV7-2 and TRBJ2-7; maybe TRBD1 (5 bases). CDR3 size: 15 residues. With 1 base removed from V and 2 bases from J, the gap between germline ends came to 12 bases. Looked up from germline, CDR1 is SGHTA and CDR2 is FQGNSA. The DNA of the CDR3 is TGTGCCAGCAGCTTAGATAGTGCAGGGCCCTACGAGCAGTACTTC. It encodes CASSLDSAGPYEQYF.

On this clone itself: At one of its ends the junction is not consistent with the germline gene, which may arise from a read error. The rearrangement uses TRBV29-1 and TRBJ1-1; D uncertain. The CDR3 covers 13 residues. Germline V gene lookup returns CDR1 SQVTM and CDR2 ANQGSEA. The CDR3 bases are TGCAGCGCTGAAGGTAACATGAACACTGAAGCTTTCTTT. This gives the protein CSAEGNMNTEAFF.

This chain joins TRBV11-3 and TRBJ2-7, with TRBD2 matching over 8 bases. Germline CDR1 is SGHNT and CDR2 is YENEEA. The CDR3 consists of 15 residues. V trimming: 1 base; J trimming: 5 bases; junction bases outside the gene matches: 7. The CDR3 nucleotides are TGTGCCAGCAGCTTAGCCCCGGGGGGGGACGACGAGCAGTACTTC. Translated: CASSLAPGGDDEQYF.

This chain uses TRBV6-9 with TRBJ2-7, with 7 bases that match TRBD1. Per germline, CDR1 MNHGY and CDR2 SVAAGI. Unmatched junction bases numbered 7, after V lost 8 bases and J lost 3 bases. The length of the CDR3 is 13 residues. CDR3 DNA sequence: TGTGCCAGCCAACCGGGACAGCTCTACGAGCAGTACTTC. As protein: CASQPGQLYEQYF.